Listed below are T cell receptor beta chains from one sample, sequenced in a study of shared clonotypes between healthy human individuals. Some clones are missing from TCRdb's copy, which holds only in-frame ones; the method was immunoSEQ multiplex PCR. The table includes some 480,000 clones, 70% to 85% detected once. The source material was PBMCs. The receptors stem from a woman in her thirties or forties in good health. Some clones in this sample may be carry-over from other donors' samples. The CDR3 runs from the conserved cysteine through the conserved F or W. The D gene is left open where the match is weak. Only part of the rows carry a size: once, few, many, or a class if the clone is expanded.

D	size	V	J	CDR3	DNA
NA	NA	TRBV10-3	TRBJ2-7	CAISDFGIRPYEQYF	TGTGCCATCAGTGACTTCGGGATTCGTCCCTACGAGCAGTACTTC
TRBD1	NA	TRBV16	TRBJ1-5	CASSPGTDQPQHF	TGTGCCAGCAGCCCGGGGACAGATCAGCCCCAGCATTTT
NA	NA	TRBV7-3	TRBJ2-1	CASSLFSGIEQFF	TGTGCCAGCAGCTTATTCTCGGGGATTGAGCAGTTCTTC
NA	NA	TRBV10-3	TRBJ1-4	CAISESSRSNEKLFF	TGTGCCATCAGTGAGTCATCCAGGAGTAATGAAAAACTGTTTTTT
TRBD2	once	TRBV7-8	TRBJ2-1	CASSHYSGRANEQFF	TGTGCCAGCAGCCACTATAGCGGGAGGGCCAATGAGCAGTTCTTC
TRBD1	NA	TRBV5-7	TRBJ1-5	CASSLGQGAGPQHF	TGTGCCAGCAGCTTAGGACAGGGGGCCGGGCCCCAGCATTTT
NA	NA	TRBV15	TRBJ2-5	CATSRDRGVRGETQYF	TGTGCCACCAGCAGAGATAGGGGCGTAAGGGGGGAGACCCAGTACTTC
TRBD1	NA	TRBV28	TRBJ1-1	CASSRTTGWRTEAFF	TGTGCCAGCAGCCGGACGACAGGGTGGAGGACTGAAGCTTTCTTT
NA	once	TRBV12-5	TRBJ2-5	CASGFGITGQVETQYF	TGTGCTAGTGGTTTCGGCATAACAGGGCAGGTAGAGACCCAGTACTTC
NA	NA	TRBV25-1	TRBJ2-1	CASSEGGLYNEQFF	TGTGCCAGCAGTGAGGGGGGGCTCTACAATGAGCAGTTCTTC
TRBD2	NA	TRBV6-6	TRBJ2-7	CASNPAGGLTYEQYF	TGTGCCAGCAATCCAGCGGGAGGACTGACATACGAGCAGTACTTC
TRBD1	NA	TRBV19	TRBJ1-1	CASTTDRGYTEAFF	TGTGCCAGTACCACGGACAGGGGTTACACTGAAGCTTTCTTT
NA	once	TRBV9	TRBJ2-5	CASSANQETQYF	TGTGCCAGCAGCGCGAACCAAGAGACCCAGTACTTC
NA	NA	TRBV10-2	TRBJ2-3	CASSPPQGRGTDTQYF	TGCGCCAGCAGCCCCCCCCAGGGTCGAGGCACAGATACGCAGTATTTT
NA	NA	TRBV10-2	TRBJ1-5	CASTSAGGEPGYQPQHF	TGCGCCAGCACCTCGGCGGGGGGAGAGCCGGGATATCAGCCCCAGCATTTT
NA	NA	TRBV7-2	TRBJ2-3	CASSLTGGTDTQYF	TGTGCCAGCAGCCTAACAGGAGGCACAGATACGCAGTATTTT
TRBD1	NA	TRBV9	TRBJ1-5	CASSRPTGVKPQHF	TGTGCCAGCAGCCGCCCGACAGGGGTTAAGCCCCAGCATTTT
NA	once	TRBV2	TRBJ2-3	CASSEGPLAARGDTQYF	TGTGCCAGCAGTGAAGGCCCCCTGGCGGCACGAGGAGATACGCAGTATTTT
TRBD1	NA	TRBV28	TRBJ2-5	CASSFGQGAQETQYF	TGTGCCAGCAGTTTCGGGCAGGGGGCCCAAGAGACCCAGTACTTC
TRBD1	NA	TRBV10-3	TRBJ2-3	CAISDPTGYTQYF	TGTGCCATCAGTGACCCGACAGGGTATACGCAGTATTTT
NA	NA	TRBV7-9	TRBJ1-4	CASSLGRGGEKLFF	TGTGCCAGCAGCTTAGGCAGGGGCGGTGAAAAACTGTTTTTT
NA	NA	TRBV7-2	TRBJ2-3	CASSGRGLTSTDTQYF	TGTGCCAGCAGCGGGCGGGGCTTAACATCCACAGATACGCAGTATTTT
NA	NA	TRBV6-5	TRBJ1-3	CASSLIQGSGNTIYF	TGTGCCAGCAGTTTAATACAGGGATCTGGAAACACCATATATTTT
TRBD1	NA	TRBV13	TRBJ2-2	CASSPYRAGRTGGQGRVGELFF	TGTGCCAGCAGCCCTTATAGGGCGGGACGGACCGGAGGACAGGGTCGGGTCGGGGAGCTGTTTTTT
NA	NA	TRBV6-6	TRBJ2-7	CASSRDGGGYEQYF	TGTGCCAGCAGTCGGGACGGAGGGGGATACGAGCAGTACTTC
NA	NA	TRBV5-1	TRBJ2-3	CASSLGDPDTQYF	TGCGCCAGCAGCTTGGGGGATCCAGATACGCAGTATTTT
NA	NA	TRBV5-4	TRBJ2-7	CASSLGDGAYEQYF	TGTGCCAGCAGCTTAGGGGACGGAGCCTACGAGCAGTACTTC
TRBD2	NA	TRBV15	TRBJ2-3	CATSRDPAAGALSGTDTQYF	TGTGCCACCAGCAGAGATCCGGCGGCGGGAGCCCTATCCGGCACAGATACGCAGTATTTT
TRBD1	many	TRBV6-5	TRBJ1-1	CASSSTGDGTEAFF	TGTGCCAGCAGTTCCACAGGGGATGGCACTGAAGCTTTCTTT
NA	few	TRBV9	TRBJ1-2	CASSVGAEYNYGYTF	TGTGCCAGCAGCGTAGGGGCGGAATATAACTATGGCTACACCTTC
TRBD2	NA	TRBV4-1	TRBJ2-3	CASSQVAGALTDTQYF	TGCGCCAGCAGCCAAGTAGCGGGAGCTCTCACAGATACGCAGTATTTT